This T cell receptor (beta chain) is from a study of blood T cell repertoires in COVID-19. As processed by the authors: For nucleated cells, counts were estimated from reference gene primer amplification. Sequencing was performed with immunoSEQ multiplex PCR; in TCRdb, only in-frame clones are kept and a portion is missing. V and J calls and clone size are as listed in that table; D and trimming were resolved from the DNA. This sample has about 35,000 clones, with roughly 80% found just once. Trimming removed 2 bases from V and 4 bases from J, with 12 bases in between. Germline V gives CDR1 SGHVS, CDR2 FQNEAQ. The CDR3 totals 15 residues.

The chain uses TRBV7-8 and TRBJ1-5, with D perhaps TRBD1 (6 bases). The specimen was peripheral blood. This sequence originates from a man aged 55 to 69 in a cohort sampled during active COVID-19. CDR3 loop: CASSLQAGVNQPQHF. The CDR3 nucleotides are TGTGCCAGCAGCTTACAGGCAGGGGTGAATCAGCCCCAGCATTTT.